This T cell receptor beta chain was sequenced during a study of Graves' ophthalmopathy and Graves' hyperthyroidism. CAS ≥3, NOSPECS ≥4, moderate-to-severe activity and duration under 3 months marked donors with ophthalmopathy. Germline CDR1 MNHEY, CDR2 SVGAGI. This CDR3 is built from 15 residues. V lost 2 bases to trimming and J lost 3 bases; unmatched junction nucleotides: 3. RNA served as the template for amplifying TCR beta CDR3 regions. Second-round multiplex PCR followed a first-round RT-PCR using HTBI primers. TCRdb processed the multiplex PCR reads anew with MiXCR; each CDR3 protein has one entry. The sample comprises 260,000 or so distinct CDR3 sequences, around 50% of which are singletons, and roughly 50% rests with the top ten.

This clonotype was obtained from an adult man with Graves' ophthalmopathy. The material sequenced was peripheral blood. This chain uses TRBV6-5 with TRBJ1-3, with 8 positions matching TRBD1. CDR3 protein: CASSYGTGDGNTIYF. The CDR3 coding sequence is TGTGCCAGCAGTTACGGGACAGGTGATGGAAACACCATATATTTT.